The entry below gives a single T cell receptor beta chain sequence along with its context. From blood CD8+ and CD4+ T cells, TCR beta sequences were generated. The healthy controls were matched to patients by age and sex. This sample is drawn from a study of CD8 T cells in Susac syndrome. With random hexamers, roughly 0.45 to 1 ug RNA was reverse transcribed. The immunoSEQ assay covered 54 Vbeta and 13 Jbeta segments for CDR3. TCRdb ran MiXCR on the immunoSEQ multiplex PCR reads and lists one entry per CDR3 protein. The table includes some 120,000 distinct CDR3 sequences, nearly 95% detected once. The CDR3 length is 16 residues. Trimming shortened V by 4 bases and J by 7 bases, and 22 bases separated the two germline ends. Germline CDR1 SEHNR, CDR2 FQNEAQ (reference sequence).

The source material was CD4+ T cells from PBMCs. This clonotype originated in a human donor in good health. The rearrangement links TRBV7-9 to TRBJ2-5; D tentatively reads TRBD1 or TRBD2 (5 bases each). The CDR3 region is CASSYPRDPPERTQYF. The CDR3 DNA sequence: TGTGCCAGCAGCTACCCTAGGGACCCCCCAGAGAGGACCCAGTACTTC.